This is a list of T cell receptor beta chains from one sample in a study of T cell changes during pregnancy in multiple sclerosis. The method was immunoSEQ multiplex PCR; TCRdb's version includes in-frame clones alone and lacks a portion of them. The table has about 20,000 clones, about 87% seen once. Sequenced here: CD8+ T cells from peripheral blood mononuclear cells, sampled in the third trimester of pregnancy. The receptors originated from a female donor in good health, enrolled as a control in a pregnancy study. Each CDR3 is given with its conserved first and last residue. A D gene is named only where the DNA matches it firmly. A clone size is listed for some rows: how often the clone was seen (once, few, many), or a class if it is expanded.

CDR3: CASSFPNGLAGAGDEQFF
DNA: TGCGCCAGCAGCTTTCCAAACGGACTAGCGGGAGCGGGGGATGAGCAGTTCTTC
V: TRBV5-1
D: TRBD2
J: TRBJ2-1
size: .

CDR3: CSAELFGDYEQYF
DNA: TGCAGCGCTGAGTTATTTGGAGACTACGAGCAGTACTTC
V: TRBV29-1
D: .
J: TRBJ2-7
size: .

CDR3: CASSQRSGTINNEQFF
DNA: TGTGCCAGCAGCCAACGGTCCGGGACTATAAACAATGAGCAGTTCTTC
V: TRBV4-2
D: TRBD2
J: TRBJ2-1
size: .

CDR3: CASSVAGVGEQYF
DNA: TGTGCCAGCAGCGTCGCGGGAGTGGGCGAGCAGTACTTC
V: TRBV9
D: TRBD2
J: TRBJ2-7
size: once

CDR3: CASSEGGSGTDTQYF
DNA: TGTGCCAGCAGTGAGGGGGGGAGCGGCACAGATACGCAGTATTTT
V: TRBV6-4
D: TRBD2
J: TRBJ2-3
size: .

CDR3: CASSLGRAMNTEAFF
DNA: TGTGCCAGCAGCCTCGGCAGGGCCATGAACACTGAAGCTTTCTTT
V: TRBV11-2
D: .
J: TRBJ1-1
size: .

CDR3: CASSASASGMTDTQYF
DNA: TGTGCCAGCAGTGCCTCCGCTAGCGGGATGACAGATACGCAGTATTTT
V: TRBV28
D: TRBD2
J: TRBJ2-3
size: .

CDR3: CASSPQGFTDTQYF
DNA: TGTGCCAGTAGCCCACAGGGGTTCACAGATACGCAGTATTTT
V: TRBV19
D: TRBD1
J: TRBJ2-3
size: .

CDR3: CASSVGGTGGSEQYF
DNA: TGTGCCAGCAGTGTGGGGGGGACAGGGGGCAGCGAGCAGTACTTC
V: TRBV6-1
D: TRBD1
J: TRBJ2-7
size: .

CDR3: CASSLRDNYEQYF
DNA: TGTGCCAGCAGCCTCCGGGACAACTACGAGCAGTACTTC
V: TRBV7-3
D: .
J: TRBJ2-7
size: .

CDR3: CASSAGQGFYEQYF
DNA: TGTGCCAGTAGTGCAGGACAGGGCTTCTACGAGCAGTACTTC
V: TRBV19
D: TRBD1
J: TRBJ2-7
size: .

CDR3: CASSVTSVYNEQFF
DNA: TGTGCCAGCAGTGTGACTAGCGTCTACAATGAGCAGTTCTTC
V: TRBV27
D: TRBD2
J: TRBJ2-1
size: .

CDR3: CASSRGLAGNTGELFF
DNA: TGTGCCAGCAGCCGGGGACTAGCGGGGAACACCGGGGAGCTGTTTTTT
V: TRBV7-9
D: TRBD2
J: TRBJ2-2
size: .

CDR3: CASSERTGGGETQYF
DNA: TGTGCCAGCAGTGAAAGAACAGGGGGTGGGGAGACCCAGTACTTC
V: TRBV25-1
D: TRBD1
J: TRBJ2-5
size: .

CDR3: CASSLSPVPTKNIQYF
DNA: TGTGCCAGCAGCTTGAGCCCGGTCCCCACCAAAAACATTCAGTACTTC
V: TRBV9
D: .
J: TRBJ2-4
size: once

CDR3: CASRTGVAGNTIYF
DNA: TGCGCCAGCAGGACGGGGGTAGCTGGAAACACCATATATTTT
V: TRBV5-1
D: .
J: TRBJ1-3
size: .

CDR3: CASSLTGGEQGWSTDTQYF
DNA: TGTGCCAGCAGCCTGACAGGGGGCGAGCAAGGTTGGAGCACAGATACGCAGTATTTT
V: TRBV7-8
D: TRBD1
J: TRBJ2-3
size: .

CDR3: CASSWKGQGYEQYF
DNA: TGCGCCAGCAGCTGGAAGGGACAGGGCTACGAGCAGTACTTC
V: TRBV5-1
D: TRBD1
J: TRBJ2-7
size: .

CDR3: CASSPLGLAGGGSSYNEQFF
DNA: TGCGCCAGCAGCCCCCTCGGGCTAGCGGGAGGGGGGAGCTCCTACAATGAGCAGTTCTTC
V: TRBV4-1
D: TRBD2
J: TRBJ2-1
size: .

CDR3: CASSRLKVLGGYEQYF
DNA: TGTGCCAGCAGCCGACTTAAGGTGTTGGGAGGCTACGAGCAGTACTTC
V: TRBV11-2
D: .
J: TRBJ2-7
size: .

CDR3: CASSDRDYLCEQYF
DNA: TGCGCCAGCAGTGATCGGGACTACCTTTGTGAGCAGTACTTC
V: TRBV10-2
D: TRBD2
J: TRBJ2-7
size: once

CDR3: CASSQDSGGETQYF
DNA: TGCGCCAGCAGCCAGGATAGCGGGGGGGAGACCCAGTACTTC
V: TRBV4-1
D: TRBD2
J: TRBJ2-5
size: .

CDR3: CASSTTAGEPYEQYF
DNA: TGTGCCAGCAGTACCACAGCGGGGGAGCCCTACGAGCAGTACTTC
V: TRBV27
D: TRBD2
J: TRBJ2-7
size: .

CDR3: CASSQVTTSNYGYTF
DNA: TGCGCCAGCAGCCAAGTTACGACTAGTAACTATGGCTACACCTTC
V: TRBV4-1
D: .
J: TRBJ1-2
size: .

CDR3: CASSLGGRRTIYGYTF
DNA: TGTGCCAGCAGTTTGGGGGGTAGGCGGACGATCTATGGCTACACCTTC
V: TRBV28
D: .
J: TRBJ1-2
size: .

CDR3: CASSLAGNTEAFF
DNA: TGTGCCAGCAGCTTGGCAGGCAACACTGAAGCTTTCTTT
V: TRBV5-8
D: .
J: TRBJ1-1
size: medium-sized

CDR3: CSGQTGPSYEQYF
DNA: TGCAGCGGTCAGACAGGGCCCTCCTACGAGCAGTACTTC
V: TRBV29-1
D: TRBD1
J: TRBJ2-7
size: .

CDR3: CASNKNREETQYF
DNA: TGTGCCAGCAACAAAAACAGGGAAGAGACCCAGTACTTC
V: TRBV28
D: .
J: TRBJ2-5
size: .

CDR3: CASSPLGRDDMNTEAFF
DNA: TGTGCCAGCTCACCATTGGGCAGGGATGACATGAACACTGAAGCTTTCTTT
V: TRBV18
D: .
J: TRBJ1-1
size: .

CDR3: CASSLWGRNGYTF
DNA: TGTGCCAGCAGCCTGTGGGGGCGTAATGGCTACACCTTC
V: TRBV7-8
D: .
J: TRBJ1-2
size: .

CDR3: CASSLRTSGRLNEQFF
DNA: TGTGCCAGCAGCTTAAGGACTAGCGGGAGGCTCAATGAGCAGTTCTTC
V: TRBV7-9
D: TRBD2
J: TRBJ2-1
size: .

CDR3: CAWTGGADEKLFF
DNA: TGTGCCTGGACTGGGGGGGCCGATGAAAAACTGTTTTTT
V: TRBV30
D: .
J: TRBJ1-4
size: few

CDR3: CASRQTGGYGYTF
DNA: TGTGCCAGCAGGCAAACCGGGGGCTATGGCTACACCTTC
V: TRBV28
D: .
J: TRBJ1-2
size: .

CDR3: CASTPGQAPYEQYF
DNA: TGTGCCAGTACCCCCGGACAGGCGCCCTACGAGCAGTACTTC
V: TRBV19
D: TRBD1
J: TRBJ2-7
size: .

CDR3: CASSLLGTGEWEQYF
DNA: TGTGCCAGCAGCTTATTGGGGACAGGTGAATGGGAGCAGTACTTC
V: TRBV13
D: TRBD1
J: TRBJ2-7
size: .

CDR3: CASSGGQVILGEQFF
DNA: TGTGCCAGTAGTGGGGGACAGGTTATATTGGGGGAGCAGTTCTTC
V: TRBV19
D: TRBD1
J: TRBJ2-1
size: .

CDR3: CASNDGQEYGYTF
DNA: TGTGCCAGCAACGACGGACAGGAGTATGGCTACACCTTC
V: TRBV28
D: TRBD1
J: TRBJ1-2
size: .

CDR3: CASSLWGHTEAFF
DNA: TGTGCCAGCAGTTTATGGGGGCACACTGAAGCTTTCTTT
V: TRBV27
D: .
J: TRBJ1-1
size: .

CDR3: CASSMGHYMNTEAFF
DNA: TGTGCCAGTAGTATGGGTCACTATATGAACACTGAAGCTTTCTTT
V: TRBV19
D: .
J: TRBJ1-1
size: .

CDR3: CASSQVGGIPGELFF
DNA: TGCGCCAGCAGCCAAGTAGGAGGTATACCCGGGGAGCTGTTTTTT
V: TRBV4-1
D: .
J: TRBJ2-2
size: .

CDR3: CASSLGWGANYGYTF
DNA: TGTGCCAGCAGCTTAGGTTGGGGCGCGAACTATGGCTACACCTTC
V: TRBV7-9
D: .
J: TRBJ1-2
size: .

CDR3: CASSPWGGTGRGYTF
DNA: TGCGCCAGCAGCCCCTGGGGTGGGACAGGGAGAGGCTACACCTTC
V: TRBV4-3
D: TRBD1
J: TRBJ1-2
size: .

CDR3: CASSSPGPHPDNEQFF
DNA: TGTGCCAGCAGCTCCCCGGGTCCTCACCCCGACAATGAGCAGTTCTTC
V: TRBV7-3
D: .
J: TRBJ2-1
size: .

CDR3: CASSAERDEQFF
DNA: TGTGCCAGCAGCGCAGAACGGGATGAGCAGTTCTTC
V: TRBV21-1
D: .
J: TRBJ2-1
size: .

CDR3: CASSVTGPATNEKLFF
DNA: TGTGCCAGCAGTGTAACCGGTCCCGCAACTAATGAAAAACTGTTTTTT
V: TRBV28
D: .
J: TRBJ1-4
size: .

CDR3: CAISELSSYEQYF
DNA: TGTGCCATCAGTGAGCTAAGCTCCTACGAGCAGTACTTC
V: TRBV10-3
D: .
J: TRBJ2-7
size: .

CDR3: CASSSLGTAFYEQYF
DNA: TGTGCCAGCAGTTCCCTCGGGACAGCGTTCTACGAGCAGTACTTC
V: TRBV7-9
D: TRBD1
J: TRBJ2-7
size: once

CDR3: CASSPDYVTYEQYF
DNA: TGTGCCAGCAGTCCCGACTACGTAACCTACGAGCAGTACTTC
V: TRBV27
D: .
J: TRBJ2-7
size: .

CDR3: CASSSLSWYGYTF
DNA: TGTGCCAGCAGTTCCCTAAGCTGGTATGGCTACACCTTC
V: TRBV25-1
D: .
J: TRBJ1-2
size: .

CDR3: CASSASTGSTYEQYF
DNA: TGTGCCAGCAGCGCCTCGACAGGGTCAACCTACGAGCAGTACTTC
V: TRBV9
D: TRBD1
J: TRBJ2-7
size: once

CDR3: CARSFYLAGGHNEQFF
DNA: TGTGCCAGAAGCTTCTACCTAGCGGGGGGGCACAATGAGCAGTTCTTC
V: TRBV5-3
D: TRBD2
J: TRBJ2-1
size: .